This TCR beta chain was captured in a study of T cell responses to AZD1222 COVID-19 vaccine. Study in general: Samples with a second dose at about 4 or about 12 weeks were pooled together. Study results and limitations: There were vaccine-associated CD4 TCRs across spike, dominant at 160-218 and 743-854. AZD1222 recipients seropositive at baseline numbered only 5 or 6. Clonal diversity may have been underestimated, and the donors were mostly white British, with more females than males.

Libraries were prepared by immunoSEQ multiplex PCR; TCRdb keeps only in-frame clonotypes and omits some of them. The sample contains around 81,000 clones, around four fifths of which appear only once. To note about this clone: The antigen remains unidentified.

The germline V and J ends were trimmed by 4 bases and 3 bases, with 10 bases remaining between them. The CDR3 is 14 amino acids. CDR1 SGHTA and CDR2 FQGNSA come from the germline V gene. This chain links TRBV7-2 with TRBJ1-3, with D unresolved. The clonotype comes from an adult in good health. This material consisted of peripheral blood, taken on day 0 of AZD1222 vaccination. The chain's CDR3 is CASSWRTDGNTIYF. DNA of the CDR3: TGTGCCAGCAGCTGGCGGACGGATGGAAACACCATATATTTT.